This T cell receptor (beta chain) was retrieved from a study of OX40 agonist ivuxolimab in advanced cancers. TCRdb's table, derived via immunoSEQ multiplex PCR, lists solely in-frame clones and lacks some. This sample has about 43,000 clones, with more than 75% found just once. Trimming pared 0 bases from V and 1 base from J, leaving 9 bases between. The V gene's germline CDR1 is MNHEY and CDR2 SVGAGI. The CDR3 consists of 15 residues. The sequenced sample was CD4+ or CD8+ T cells sorted from blood, obtained in a trial of the OX40 agonist ivuxolimab. This sequence joins TRBV6-5 and TRBJ1-1; D remains ambiguous. This clonotype originated in an adult with an advanced solid tumor such as melanoma, head and neck, liver or kidney cancer. CDR3 sequence reads: CASSYSRLKNTEAFF. DNA of the CDR3: TGTGCCAGCAGTTACTCGAGGCTGAAGAACACTGAAGCTTTCTTT.